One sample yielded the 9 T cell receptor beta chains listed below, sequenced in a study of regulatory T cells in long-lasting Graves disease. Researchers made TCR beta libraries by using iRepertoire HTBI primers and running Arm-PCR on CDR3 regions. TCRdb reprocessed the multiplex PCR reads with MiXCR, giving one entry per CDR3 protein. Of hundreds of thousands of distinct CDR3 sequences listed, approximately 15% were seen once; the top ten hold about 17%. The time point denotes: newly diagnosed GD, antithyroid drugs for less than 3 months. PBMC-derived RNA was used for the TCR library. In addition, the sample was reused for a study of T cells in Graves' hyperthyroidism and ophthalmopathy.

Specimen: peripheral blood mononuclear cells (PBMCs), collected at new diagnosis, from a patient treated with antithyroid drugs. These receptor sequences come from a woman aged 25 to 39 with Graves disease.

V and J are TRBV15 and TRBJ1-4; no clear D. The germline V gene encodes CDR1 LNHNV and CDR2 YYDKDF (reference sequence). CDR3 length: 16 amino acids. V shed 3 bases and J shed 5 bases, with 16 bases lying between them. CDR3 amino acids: CATSSGKGVPNEKLFF. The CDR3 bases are TGTGCCACCAGCAGCGGGAAAGGAGTCCCAAATGAAAAACTGTTTTTT.

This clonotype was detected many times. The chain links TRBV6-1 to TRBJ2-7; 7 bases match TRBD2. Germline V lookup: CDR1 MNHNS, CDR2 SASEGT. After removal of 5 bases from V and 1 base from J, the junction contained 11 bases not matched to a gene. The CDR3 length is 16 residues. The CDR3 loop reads CASSNALSGDSYEQYF. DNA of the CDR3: TGTGCCAGCAGTAACGCCCTCAGCGGGGATTCCTACGAGCAGTACTTC.

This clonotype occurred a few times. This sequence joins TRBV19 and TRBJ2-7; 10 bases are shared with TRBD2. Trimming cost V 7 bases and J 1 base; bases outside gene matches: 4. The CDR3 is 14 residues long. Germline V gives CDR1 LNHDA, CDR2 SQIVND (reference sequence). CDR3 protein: CASNAAGGSYEQYF. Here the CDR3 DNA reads TGTGCCAGTAACGCAGCGGGAGGGTCCTACGAGCAGTACTTC.

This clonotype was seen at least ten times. Here the CDR3 reads CASCRGPLRNYGYTF. The CDR3 DNA sequence: TGTGCCAGCTGCAGGGGTCCCCTTAGGAACTATGGCTACACCTTC. The chain employs TRBV12-3 or TRBV12-4 and TRBJ1-2; maybe TRBD1 (6 bases). This CDR3 contains 15 residues. V dropped 8 bases and J dropped 2 bases, with 18 bases sitting between them.

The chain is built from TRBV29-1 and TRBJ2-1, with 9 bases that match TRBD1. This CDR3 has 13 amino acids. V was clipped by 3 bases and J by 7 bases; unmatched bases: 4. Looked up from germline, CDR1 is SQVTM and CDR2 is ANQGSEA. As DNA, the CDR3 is TGCAGCGTTGAGGCGGGACAGGGAAATGAGCAGTTCTTC. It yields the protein CSVEAGQGNEQFF.

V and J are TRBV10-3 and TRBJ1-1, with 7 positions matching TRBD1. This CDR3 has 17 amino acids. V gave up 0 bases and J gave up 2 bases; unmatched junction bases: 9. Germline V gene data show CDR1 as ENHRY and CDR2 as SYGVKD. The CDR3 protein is CAISESTGRIKNTEAFF. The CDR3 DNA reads TGTGCCATCAGTGAGTCGACAGGGAGGATCAAAAACACTGAAGCTTTCTTT.

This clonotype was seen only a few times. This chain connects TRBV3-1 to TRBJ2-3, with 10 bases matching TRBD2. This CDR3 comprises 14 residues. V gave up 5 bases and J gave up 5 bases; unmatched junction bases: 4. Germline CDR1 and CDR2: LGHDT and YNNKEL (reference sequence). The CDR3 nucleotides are TGTGCCAGCAGCGGGGTAGCGGGAGGAGATACGCAGTATTTT. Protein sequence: CASSGVAGGDTQYF.

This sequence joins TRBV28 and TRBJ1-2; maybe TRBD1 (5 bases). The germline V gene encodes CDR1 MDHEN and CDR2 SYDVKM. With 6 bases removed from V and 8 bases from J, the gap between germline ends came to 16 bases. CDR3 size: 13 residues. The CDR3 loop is CASSLQDALGYTF. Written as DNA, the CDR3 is TGTGCCAGCAGCCTACAGGATGCGTTAGGCTACACCTTC.

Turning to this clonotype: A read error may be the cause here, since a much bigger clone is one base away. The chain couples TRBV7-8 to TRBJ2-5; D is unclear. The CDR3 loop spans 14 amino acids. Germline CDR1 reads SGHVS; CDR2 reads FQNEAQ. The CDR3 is CASSSSPPPETRYF. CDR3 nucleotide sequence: TGTGCCAGCAGTTCCTCTCCCCCCCCAGAGACCCGGTACTTC.